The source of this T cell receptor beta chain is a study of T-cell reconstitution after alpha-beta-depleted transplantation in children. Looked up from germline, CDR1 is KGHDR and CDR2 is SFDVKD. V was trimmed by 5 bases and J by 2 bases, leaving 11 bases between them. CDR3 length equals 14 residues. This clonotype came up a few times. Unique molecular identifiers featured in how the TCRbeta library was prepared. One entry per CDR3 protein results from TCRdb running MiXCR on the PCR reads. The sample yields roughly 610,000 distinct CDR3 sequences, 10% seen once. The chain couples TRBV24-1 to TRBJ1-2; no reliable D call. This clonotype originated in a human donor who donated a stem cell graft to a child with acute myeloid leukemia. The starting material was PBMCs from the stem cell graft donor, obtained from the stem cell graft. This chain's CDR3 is CATSGNKENYGYTF. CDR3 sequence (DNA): TGTGCCACCAGTGGAAACAAAGAGAACTATGGCTACACCTTC.